Described below is a single T cell receptor (beta chain) sequence and its context. This sample was taken from a study of T cell responses to AZD1222 COVID-19 vaccine. Only in-frame clones appear in the TCRdb table, and some are missing; sequencing was by immunoSEQ multiplex PCR. The sample consists of roughly 140,000 clones, roughly 91% of them appearing once. The CDR3 contains 15 residues. Germline lookup yields CDR1 SGHRS and CDR2 YFSETQ. The junction had 12 bases not matched to a gene; V was cut back by 4 bases and J by 10 bases. The clonotype was recovered from an adult in good health. The chain is built from TRBV5-1 and TRBJ2-1; 9 bases fit TRBD2. The material was peripheral blood, obtained on day 0 of AZD1222 vaccination. This CDR3 is CASSITGTSPEEQFF. The CDR3 DNA follows: TGCGCCAGCAGCATTACCGGGACTAGCCCTGAGGAGCAGTTCTTC.